This TCR beta chain was identified during a study of blood T cell repertoires in COVID-19. This CDR3 is 13 amino acids long. V shed 7 bases and J shed 7 bases, with 17 bases lying between them. CDR1 and CDR2 (germline): SQVTM, ANQGSEA. Sequenced by immunoSEQ multiplex PCR; TCRdb stores in-frame clones only, minus some. This repertoire shows roughly 80,000 clones, around 90% found once; its top ten account for 4.8%. The sequenced sample was peripheral blood. This sequence joins TRBV29-1 and TRBJ2-1; possibly TRBD2 for D (6 bases). This receptor was identified in a woman of 80 years or more with acute or convalescent COVID-19. CDR3 protein: CSGGEGRRNEQFF. In DNA, the CDR3 is TGCAGCGGGGGTGAGGGGAGGAGGAATGAGCAGTTCTTC.